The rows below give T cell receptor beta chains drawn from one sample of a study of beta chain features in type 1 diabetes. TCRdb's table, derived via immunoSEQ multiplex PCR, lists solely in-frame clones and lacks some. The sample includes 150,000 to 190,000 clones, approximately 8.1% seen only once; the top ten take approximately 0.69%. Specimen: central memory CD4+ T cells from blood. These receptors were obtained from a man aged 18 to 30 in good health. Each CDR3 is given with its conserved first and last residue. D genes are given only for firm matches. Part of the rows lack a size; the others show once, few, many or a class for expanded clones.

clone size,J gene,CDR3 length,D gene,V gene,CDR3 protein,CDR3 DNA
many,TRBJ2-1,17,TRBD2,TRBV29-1,CSGSLSVGLAGGGEQFF,TGCAGCGGGAGTTTGAGTGTGGGACTAGCGGGAGGCGGCGAGCAGTTCTTC
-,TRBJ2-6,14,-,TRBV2,CASIWESGANVLTF,TGTGCCAGCATTTGGGAGTCTGGGGCCAACGTCCTGACTTTC
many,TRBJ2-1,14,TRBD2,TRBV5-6,CASNPSGFYNEQFF,TGTGCCAGCAACCCTAGCGGGTTCTACAATGAGCAGTTCTTC
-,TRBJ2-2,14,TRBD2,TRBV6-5,CASSYRTSAGELFF,TGTGCCAGCAGTTACCGGACTAGTGCCGGGGAGCTGTTTTTT
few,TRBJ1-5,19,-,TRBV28,CATEPPDSHGGPNRQPQHF,TGTGCCACCGAGCCCCCGGACAGCCACGGTGGACCTAATCGTCAGCCCCAGCATTTT
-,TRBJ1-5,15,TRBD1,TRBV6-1,CASSEGQAGNQPQHF,TGTGCCAGCAGTGAGGGACAGGCAGGCAATCAGCCCCAGCATTTT
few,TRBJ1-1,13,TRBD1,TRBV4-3,CASSHAGGTEAFF,TGCGCCAGCAGCCATGCAGGGGGCACTGAAGCTTTCTTT
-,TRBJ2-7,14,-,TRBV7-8,CASSVVQGTYEQYF,TGTGCCAGCAGCGTTGTTCAGGGAACCTACGAGCAGTACTTC
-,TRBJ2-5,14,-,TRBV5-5,CASSFLSFQETQYF,TGTGCCAGCAGCTTCCTATCATTTCAAGAGACCCAGTACTTC
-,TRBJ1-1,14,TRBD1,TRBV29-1,CSVGTDRGNTEAFF,TGCAGCGTTGGGACCGACAGGGGGAACACTGAAGCTTTCTTT
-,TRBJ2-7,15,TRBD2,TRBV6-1,CASIPGLARTYEQYF,TGTGCCAGCATTCCGGGACTAGCGCGGACCTACGAGCAGTACTTC
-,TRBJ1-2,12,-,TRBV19,CASRGDLYGYTF,TGTGCCAGTAGGGGCGATCTCTATGGCTACACCTTC
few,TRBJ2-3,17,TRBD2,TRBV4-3,CASSPGTSGRSTDTQYF,TGCGCCAGCAGCCCCGGGACTAGCGGGCGAAGCACAGATACGCAGTATTTT
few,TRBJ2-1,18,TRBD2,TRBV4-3,CASSQVWSRGASYNEQFF,TGCGCCAGCAGCCAAGTTTGGTCGCGGGGGGCCTCCTACAATGAGCAGTTCTTC
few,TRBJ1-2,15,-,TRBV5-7,CASSLTLRGLIGYTF,TGTGCCAGCAGCTTAACGTTACGGGGGTTAATCGGCTACACCTTC
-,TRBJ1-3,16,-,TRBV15,CATSRELQFSGNTIYF,TGTGCCACCAGCAGAGAGCTACAGTTCTCTGGAAACACCATATATTTT
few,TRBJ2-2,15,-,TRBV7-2,CASSWKPTGTGELFF,TGTGCCAGCAGCTGGAAACCGACTGGGACCGGGGAGCTGTTTTTT
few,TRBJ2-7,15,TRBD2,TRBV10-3,CAISEYTSGMYEQYF,TGTGCCATCAGTGAATATACTAGCGGGATGTACGAGCAGTACTTC
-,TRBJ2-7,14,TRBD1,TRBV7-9,CASSFYTGGDEQYF,TGTGCCAGCAGCTTTTATACAGGGGGCGACGAGCAGTACTTC
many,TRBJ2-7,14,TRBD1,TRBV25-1,CASNGQGVSYEQYF,TGTGCCAGCAACGGACAGGGGGTCTCCTACGAGCAGTACTTC
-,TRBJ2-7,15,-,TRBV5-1,CASSLDGTTSYEQYF,TGCGCCAGCAGCTTGGACGGCACTACCTCCTACGAGCAGTACTTC
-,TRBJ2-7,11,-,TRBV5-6,CASSWSYEQYF,TGTGCCAGCAGCTGGAGCTACGAGCAGTACTTC
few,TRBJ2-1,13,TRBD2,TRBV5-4,CASSREGINEQFF,TGTGCCAGCAGCCGGGAGGGCATCAATGAGCAGTTCTTC
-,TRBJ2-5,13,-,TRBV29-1,CSARQAFQETQYF,TGCAGCGCACGACAGGCCTTTCAAGAGACCCAGTACTTC
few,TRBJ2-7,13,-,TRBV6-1,CASSEWASYEQYF,TGTGCCAGCAGTGAATGGGCCTCCTACGAGCAGTACTTC
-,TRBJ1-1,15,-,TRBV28,CASREPQGKNTEAFF,TGTGCCAGCAGAGAACCGCAGGGGAAGAACACTGAAGCTTTCTTT
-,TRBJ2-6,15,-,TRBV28,CASSFIASGANVLTF,TGTGCCAGCAGTTTTATAGCCTCCGGGGCCAACGTCCTGACTTTC
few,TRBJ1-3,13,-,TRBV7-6,CASSVNTGNTIYF,TGTGCCAGCAGCGTAAACACTGGAAACACCATATATTTT
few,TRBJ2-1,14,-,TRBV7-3,CASSPTPTSHEQFF,TGTGCCAGCAGCCCTACCCCTACTAGTCATGAGCAGTTCTTC
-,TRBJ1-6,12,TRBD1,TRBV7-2,CASSLVRGALHF,TGTGCCAGCAGCTTAGTCAGGGGGGCCCTCCACTTT
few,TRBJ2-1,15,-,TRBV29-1,CSVEVSGSSYNEQFF,TGCAGCGTTGAGGTTAGCGGAAGCTCCTACAATGAGCAGTTCTTC
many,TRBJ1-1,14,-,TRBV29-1,CSVEVRGGNTEAFF,TGCAGCGTTGAAGTTCGCGGGGGTAACACTGAAGCTTTCTTT
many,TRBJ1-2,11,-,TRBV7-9,CASSNRDGYTF,TGTGCCAGCAGCAACAGGGACGGCTACACCTTC
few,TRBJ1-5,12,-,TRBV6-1,CASSEDSGPQHF,TGTGCCAGCAGTGAAGACAGTGGGCCCCAGCATTTT
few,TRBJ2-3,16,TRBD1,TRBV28,CASSLRRTGGTDTQYF,TGTGCCAGCAGTTTGAGGCGGACAGGGGGCACAGATACGCAGTATTTT
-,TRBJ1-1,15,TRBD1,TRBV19,CASTQRQGGGTEAFF,TGTGCCAGTACCCAACGACAGGGAGGCGGCACTGAAGCTTTCTTT
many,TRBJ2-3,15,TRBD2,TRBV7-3,CASSFLAGADDTQYF,TGTGCCAGCAGCTTTCTAGCGGGAGCTGATGATACGCAGTATTTT
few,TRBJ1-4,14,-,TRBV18,CASSSYSFREKLFF,TGTGCCAGCTCATCTTACAGTTTCCGGGAAAAACTGTTTTTT
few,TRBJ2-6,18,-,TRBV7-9,CASSLSEGRGSGANVLTF,TGTGCCAGCAGCTTATCCGAGGGTAGAGGATCTGGGGCCAACGTCCTGACTTTC
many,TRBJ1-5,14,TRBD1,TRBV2,CASSTDRGNQPQHF,TGTGCCAGCAGTACGGACAGGGGGAATCAGCCCCAGCATTTT
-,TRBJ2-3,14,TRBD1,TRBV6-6,CASSRTGITDTQYF,TGTGCCAGCAGTAGGACAGGTATCACAGATACGCAGTATTTT
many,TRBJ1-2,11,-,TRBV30,CACAKGNGYTF,TGTGCCTGCGCGAAGGGGAATGGCTACACCTTC
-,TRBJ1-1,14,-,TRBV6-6,CASSYSKTGFEAFF,TGTGCCAGCAGTTACTCGAAGACAGGATTTGAAGCTTTCTTT
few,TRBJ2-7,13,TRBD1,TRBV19,CATSGTGSYEQYF,TGTGCCACCTCCGGGACAGGAAGCTACGAGCAGTACTTC
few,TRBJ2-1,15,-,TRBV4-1,CASSRRSSSNNEQFF,TGCGCCAGCAGCCGTCGATCTAGCAGCAACAATGAGCAGTTCTTC
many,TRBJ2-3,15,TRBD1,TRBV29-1,CSVSGQGNPTDTQYF,TGCAGCGTTTCAGGACAGGGGAACCCCACAGATACGCAGTATTTT
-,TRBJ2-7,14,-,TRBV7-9,CASSLFQGLYEQYF,TGTGCCAGCAGCTTATTCCAGGGCCTATACGAGCAGTACTTC